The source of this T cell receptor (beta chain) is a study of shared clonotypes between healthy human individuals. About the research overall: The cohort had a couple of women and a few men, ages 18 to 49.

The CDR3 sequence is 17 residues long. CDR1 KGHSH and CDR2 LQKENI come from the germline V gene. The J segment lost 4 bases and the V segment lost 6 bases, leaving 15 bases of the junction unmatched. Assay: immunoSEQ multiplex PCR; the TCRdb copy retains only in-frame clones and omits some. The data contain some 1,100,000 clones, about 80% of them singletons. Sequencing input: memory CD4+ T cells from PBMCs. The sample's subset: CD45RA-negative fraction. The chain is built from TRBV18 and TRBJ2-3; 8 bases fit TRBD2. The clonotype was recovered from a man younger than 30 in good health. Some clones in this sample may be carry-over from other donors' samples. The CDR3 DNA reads TGTGCCAGCTCCCCCGGGGGGGGCCAGTGGGTGCCAGATACGCAGTATTTT. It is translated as CASSPGGGQWVPDTQYF.